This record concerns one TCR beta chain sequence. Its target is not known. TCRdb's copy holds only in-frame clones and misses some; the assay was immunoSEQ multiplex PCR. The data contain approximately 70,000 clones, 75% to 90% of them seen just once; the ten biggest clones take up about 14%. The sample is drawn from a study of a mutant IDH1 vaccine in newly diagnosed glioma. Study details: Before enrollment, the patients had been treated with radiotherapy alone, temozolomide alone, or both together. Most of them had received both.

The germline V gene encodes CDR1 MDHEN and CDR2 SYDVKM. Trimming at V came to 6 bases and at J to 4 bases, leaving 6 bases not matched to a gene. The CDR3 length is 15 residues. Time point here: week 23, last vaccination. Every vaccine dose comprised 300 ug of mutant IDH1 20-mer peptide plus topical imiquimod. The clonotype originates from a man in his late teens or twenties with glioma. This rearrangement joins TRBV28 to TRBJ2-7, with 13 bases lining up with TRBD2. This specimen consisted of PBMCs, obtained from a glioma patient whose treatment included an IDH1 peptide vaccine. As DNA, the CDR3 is TGTGCCAGCAGCTCGGGACTAGCGGGAATGTACGAGCAGTACTTC. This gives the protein CASSSGLAGMYEQYF.